This T cell receptor (beta chain) was profiled in a study of shared clonotypes between healthy human individuals. Libraries were prepared by immunoSEQ multiplex PCR; TCRdb keeps only in-frame clonotypes and omits some of them. The repertoire has fewer than 1.6 million clones, approximately 98.5% of them found once; the top ten carry over 0.3%. Whole-study findings and limits: Blood was the only sampled material, and tissue repertoires likely differ. Generation probabilities were higher for clonotypes shared across all four sorted-subset donors than for unshared ones. Between a handful of donors, naive CD4 clonotypes were shared at a level of approximately 5%.

Germline CDR1 is SEHNR and CDR2 is FQNEAQ (reference sequence). Trimming removed 1 base at V and 4 bases at J, with 11 bases between. The CDR3 runs 15 residues. About this clone itself: Its antigen is not known.

The authors divided CD4+ cells into CD45RA+ naive and CD45RA-negative memory subsets. The gene calls are TRBV7-9 and TRBJ2-1, with D possibly matching TRBD1 (5 bases). Sequences were obtained from naive CD4+ T cells sorted from blood. Subset in this sample: CD45RA+ positively selected. The TCR originated in a man aged 25-45 years in good health. For the CDR3, the DNA is TGTGCCAGCAGCTTAGGGACAATCCATTACAATGAGCAGTTCTTC. Translation: CASSLGTIHYNEQFF.